This TCR beta chain was recorded in a study of blood T cell repertoires in COVID-19. The wider study: Material from acute and convalescent COVID-19 was sourced from the United States, Italy and Spain. Sources were T cells, B-cell-depleted T cells, or PBMCs; the material itself was cDNA or gDNA.

The protocol was immunoSEQ multiplex PCR, while the TCRdb copy is restricted to in-frame clones and leaves out a portion. The sample holds approximately 480,000 clones, about 85% seen once. Participant age was roughly 18 to 89 years, and participants resided in fewer than 25 US areas. This CDR3 is 15 amino acids long. Trimming removed 4 bases from V and 5 bases from J; junction bases left unmatched: 10. The V gene's germline CDR1 is LGHNT and CDR2 FRNRAP. This TCR came from a woman younger than 35 who had recovered from COVID-19. The specimen sequenced was PBMCs or T cells enriched from blood (not recorded which). The gene calls are TRBV12-5 and TRBJ1-2, with 7 positions matching TRBD1. The CDR3: CASGSNPGQQYGYTF. The DNA of the CDR3 is TGTGCTAGTGGTTCAAACCCGGGACAGCAATATGGCTACACCTTC.